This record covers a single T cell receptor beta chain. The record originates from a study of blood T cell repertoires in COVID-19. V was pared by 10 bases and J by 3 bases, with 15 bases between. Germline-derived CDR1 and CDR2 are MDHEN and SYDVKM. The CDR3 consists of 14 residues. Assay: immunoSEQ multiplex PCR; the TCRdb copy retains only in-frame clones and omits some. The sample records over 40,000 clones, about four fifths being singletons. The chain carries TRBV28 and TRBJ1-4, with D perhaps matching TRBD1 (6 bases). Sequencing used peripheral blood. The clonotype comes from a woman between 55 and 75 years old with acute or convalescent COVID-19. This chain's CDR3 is CATLGGPANEKLFF. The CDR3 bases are TGTGCCACCCTGGGGGGGCCCGCTAATGAAAAACTGTTTTTT.